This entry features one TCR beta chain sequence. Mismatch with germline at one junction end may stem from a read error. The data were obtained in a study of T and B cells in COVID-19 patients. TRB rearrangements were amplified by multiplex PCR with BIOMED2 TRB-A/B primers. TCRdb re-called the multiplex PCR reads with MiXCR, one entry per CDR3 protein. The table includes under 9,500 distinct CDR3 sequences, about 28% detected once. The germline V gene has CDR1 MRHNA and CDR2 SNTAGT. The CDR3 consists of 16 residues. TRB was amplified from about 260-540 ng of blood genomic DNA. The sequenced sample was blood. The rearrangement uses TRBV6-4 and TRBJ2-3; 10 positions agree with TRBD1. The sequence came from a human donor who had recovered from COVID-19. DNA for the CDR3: TGTTCCAGCAGCCCCGGGACAGGGGATCAGGGAGATACGCAGTATTTT. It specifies CSSSPGTGDQGDTQYF.